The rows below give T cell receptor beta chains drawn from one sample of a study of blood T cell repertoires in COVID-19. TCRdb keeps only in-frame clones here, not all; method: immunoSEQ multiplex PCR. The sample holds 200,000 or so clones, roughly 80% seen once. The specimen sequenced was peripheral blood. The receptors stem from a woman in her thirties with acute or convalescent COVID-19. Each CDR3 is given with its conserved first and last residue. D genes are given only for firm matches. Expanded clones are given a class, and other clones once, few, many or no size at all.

DNA: TGCGCCAGCACCACGACTAGCGGCGCGAACACCGGGGAGCTGTTTTTT
CDR3: CASTTTSGANTGELFF
size: -
J: TRBJ2-2
length: 16
V: TRBV5-1
D: TRBD2

DNA: TGTGCCAGCAGTTTACACGGGACAGGGGTCAACGAGCAGTACTTC
CDR3: CASSLHGTGVNEQYF
size: -
J: TRBJ2-7
length: 15
V: TRBV27
D: TRBD1

DNA: TGTGCCAGCAGCCCGCAGATCATAGGAGACGGCTACACCTTC
CDR3: CASSPQIIGDGYTF
size: -
J: TRBJ1-2
length: 14
V: TRBV7-8
D: -

DNA: TGTGCCAGCAGCTATTTCCGGGACAGGGTCTCCTACGAGCAGTACTTC
CDR3: CASSYFRDRVSYEQYF
size: -
J: TRBJ2-7
length: 16
V: TRBV3-1/TRBV3-2
D: TRBD1

DNA: TGTGCCAGCAGCTTAAGGAGGGGTATGAACACTGAAGCTTTCTTT
CDR3: CASSLRRGMNTEAFF
size: -
J: TRBJ1-1
length: 15
V: TRBV7-8
D: -

DNA: TGTGCCACCATATCGGACGCGAAGGCGGGCTCACCCCTCCACTTT
CDR3: CATISDAKAGSPLHF
size: -
J: TRBJ1-6
length: 15
V: TRBV27
D: -

DNA: TGTGCCAGTAGTCGCCGGACAGGGGGCACAGATACGCAGTATTTT
CDR3: CASSRRTGGTDTQYF
size: -
J: TRBJ2-3
length: 15
V: TRBV19
D: TRBD1

DNA: TGTGCCTTCCAAGGGTTTGGGCAGGGGGTAATATCGGACACCGGGGAGCTGTTTTTT
CDR3: CAFQGFGQGVISDTGELFF
size: -
J: TRBJ2-2
length: 19
V: TRBV30
D: TRBD1

DNA: TGTGCCAGCAGCCCCGTACTGGCCAACCGAGGCTATGGCTACACCTTC
CDR3: CASSPVLANRGYGYTF
size: -
J: TRBJ1-2
length: 16
V: TRBV28
D: -

DNA: TGTGCCAGCAGCTTAAGCTCGGGCGGGGGGGCCGACAATGAGCAGTTCTTC
CDR3: CASSLSSGGGADNEQFF
size: -
J: TRBJ2-1
length: 17
V: TRBV7-2
D: TRBD2

DNA: TGTGCCTGGAGTCTCTTAATGGGGACTGGGCGTGAAAAACTGTTTTTT
CDR3: CAWSLLMGTGREKLFF
size: -
J: TRBJ1-4
length: 16
V: TRBV30
D: -

DNA: TGCGCCAGCAGCCAAGATTGGGCTGCCTTGGATACGCAGTATTTT
CDR3: CASSQDWAALDTQYF
size: -
J: TRBJ2-3
length: 15
V: TRBV4-1
D: -

DNA: TGTGCCAGCAGTTTATTGTCTCCAGGGGTCTCCTGGGTGAACACTGAAGCTTTCTTT
CDR3: CASSLLSPGVSWVNTEAFF
size: -
J: TRBJ1-1
length: 19
V: TRBV28
D: -

DNA: TGTGCCTGGAGTGAGAACAGGGCGGAAAAACTGTTTTTT
CDR3: CAWSENRAEKLFF
size: few
J: TRBJ1-4
length: 13
V: TRBV30
D: -

DNA: TGTGCCAGCAGTTACTCTCCGAGCCAATGGACTGAAGCTTTCTTT
CDR3: CASSYSPSQWTEAFF
size: once
J: TRBJ1-1
length: 15
V: TRBV6-5
D: -

DNA: TGTGCCAGTTCTACCTCGGCAGGGACTAAAGCTTTCTTT
CDR3: CASSTSAGTKAFF
size: -
J: TRBJ1-1
length: 13
V: TRBV19
D: -

DNA: TGTGCCAGCAGCCCGAGGACAGGGTTGAACACTGAAGCTTTCTTT
CDR3: CASSPRTGLNTEAFF
size: -
J: TRBJ1-1
length: 15
V: TRBV7-9
D: TRBD1

DNA: TGCAGTGTATCGGGAAATCAGCCCCAGCATTTT
CDR3: CSVSGNQPQHF
size: few
J: TRBJ1-5
length: 11
V: TRBV20-1
D: -

DNA: TGTGCCAGCAGTGGGACAGGACAGGGATCCCTCCACTTT
CDR3: CASSGTGQGSLHF
size: few
J: TRBJ1-6
length: 13
V: TRBV2
D: TRBD1

DNA: TGTGCCAGCAGACAGGCAGCATCTGAAGCTTTCTTT
CDR3: CASRQAASEAFF
size: -
J: TRBJ1-1
length: 12
V: TRBV12-3/TRBV12-4
D: -

DNA: TGTGCCAGCAGTGCAGATAGCGGGGGAGGTAATGAGCAGTTCTTC
CDR3: CASSADSGGGNEQFF
size: -
J: TRBJ2-1
length: 15
V: TRBV6-4
D: TRBD2

DNA: TGTGCCAGCAGCTTCACAGGTGATAATGGCTACACCTTC
CDR3: CASSFTGDNGYTF
size: once
J: TRBJ1-2
length: 13
V: TRBV7-2
D: -

DNA: TGTGCCAGCAGCTTGCTGGCCACAGATACGCAGTATTTT
CDR3: CASSLLATDTQYF
size: -
J: TRBJ2-3
length: 13
V: TRBV5-8
D: -

DNA: TGTGCCTGGGGAGGGTTTGGGGCGCGAGCCAAAAACATTCAGTACTTC
CDR3: CAWGGFGARAKNIQYF
size: -
J: TRBJ2-4
length: 16
V: TRBV30
D: -

DNA: TGTGCCAGTACCTCGGACAGGCTTCAGAACATTCAGTACTTC
CDR3: CASTSDRLQNIQYF
size: -
J: TRBJ2-4
length: 14
V: TRBV19
D: TRBD1

DNA: TGTGCCAGCAGCATCTTCCACAGGGGGCGAGAGACCCAGTACTTC
CDR3: CASSIFHRGRETQYF
size: -
J: TRBJ2-5
length: 15
V: TRBV21-1
D: -

DNA: TGCGCCAGCAGCCAAGAAGTAGATGGGGGGACTTACAATGAGCAGTTCTTC
CDR3: CASSQEVDGGTYNEQFF
size: -
J: TRBJ2-1
length: 17
V: TRBV4-3
D: -

DNA: TGTGCCAGCAGTGAATTCGGGGGGAACACTGAAGCTTTCTTT
CDR3: CASSEFGGNTEAFF
size: -
J: TRBJ1-1
length: 14
V: TRBV25-1
D: -

DNA: TGTGCCAGCAGTTGGACAGTTGAAAAACTGTTTTTT
CDR3: CASSWTVEKLFF
size: -
J: TRBJ1-4
length: 12
V: TRBV28
D: -

DNA: TGCGCCAGCGTGGGCCCCCTAAAGAACACTGAAGCTTTCTTT
CDR3: CASVGPLKNTEAFF
size: -
J: TRBJ1-1
length: 14
V: TRBV4-1
D: -

DNA: TGTGCCAGCAGCTCGCCGACAGGGAGAGACTACGAGCAGTACTTC
CDR3: CASSSPTGRDYEQYF
size: few
J: TRBJ2-7
length: 15
V: TRBV7-9
D: TRBD1

DNA: TGTGCCAGTAGTACAGGGGGGAACACTGAAGCTTTCTTT
CDR3: CASSTGGNTEAFF
size: few
J: TRBJ1-1
length: 13
V: TRBV19
D: TRBD1